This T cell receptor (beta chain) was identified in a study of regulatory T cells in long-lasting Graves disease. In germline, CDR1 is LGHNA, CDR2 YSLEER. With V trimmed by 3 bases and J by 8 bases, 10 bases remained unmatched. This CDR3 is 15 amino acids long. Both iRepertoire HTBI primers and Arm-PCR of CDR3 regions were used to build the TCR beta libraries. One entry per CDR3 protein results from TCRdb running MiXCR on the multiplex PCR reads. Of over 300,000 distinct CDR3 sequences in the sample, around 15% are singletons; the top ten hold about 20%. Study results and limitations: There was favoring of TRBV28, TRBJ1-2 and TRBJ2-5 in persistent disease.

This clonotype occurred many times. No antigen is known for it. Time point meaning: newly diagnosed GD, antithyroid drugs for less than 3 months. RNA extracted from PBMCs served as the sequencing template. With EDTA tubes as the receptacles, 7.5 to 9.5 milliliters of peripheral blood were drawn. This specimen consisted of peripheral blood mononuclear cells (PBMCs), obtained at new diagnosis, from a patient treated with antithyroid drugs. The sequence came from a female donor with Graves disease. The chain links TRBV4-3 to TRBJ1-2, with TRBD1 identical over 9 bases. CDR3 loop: CASSQAVGTGNGYTF. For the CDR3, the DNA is TGCGCCAGCAGCCAGGCAGTGGGGACAGGGAACGGCTACACCTTC.